This entry describes one TCR beta chain. Its specificity is not known. TCRdb re-analysed the 5' RACE reads in MiXCR, keeping a single row per CDR3 protein. There are about 400,000 distinct CDR3 sequences in the sample; 24% occur only once, and around 8.7% lies in the top ten. From germline, CDR1 is LNHNV and CDR2 YYDKDF (reference sequence). This CDR3 is built from 18 residues. Unmatched junction bases numbered 11, after V lost 5 bases and J lost 2 bases. The data were taken from a study of T-cell memory formation after mild COVID-19. Study at large: The study found TCR clusters largely donor specific. Study results and limitations: Contracting CD4+ clones sat mainly in CM and EM; CD8+ in EMRA. Among clones contracting day 15 to 85, CD4/CD8 was balanced, whereas later expanders leaned CD4+. Proof of SARS-CoV-2 specificity was absent for the second-wave clones that crested on day 37.

The chain links TRBV15 to TRBJ2-6; the match to TRBD1 covers 8 bases. Sample: PBMCs or a T cell subset sorted from them (not recorded which). This TCR was recovered from an adult woman who had mild COVID-19 (a few samples of this study predate the infection). Cell type and time point are not known. The CDR3 sequence is CATSGRTGSWAGANVLTF. CDR3 nucleotides: TGTGCCACCAGCGGGCGGACAGGGAGTTGGGCTGGGGCCAACGTCCTGACTTTC.